This T cell receptor beta chain is drawn from a study of beta chain features in type 1 diabetes. Study conclusions and caveats: Researchers report that Type 1 diabetes patients had moderately but significantly shorter TCRB CDR3s across all four CD4+ subsets. The naive, central memory and Treg TCRB repertoires looked more alike in patients than they did in healthy donors.

This CDR3 spans 16 amino acids. Germline lookup yields CDR1 SEHNR and CDR2 FQNEAQ (reference sequence). V was trimmed by 1 base and J by 2 bases, leaving 13 bases between them. Concerning this clone: Antigen unknown.

All of the isolated RNA was reverse transcribed, so expressed TCRB transcripts were sequenced. There were 3.5 million to 4.5 million reads on average in the naive, central memory and regulatory T cell samples. Some clones are missing from TCRdb's copy, which holds only in-frame ones; the method was immunoSEQ multiplex PCR. The repertoire has 850,000 to 900,000 clones, roughly 16% of them found once; the top ten carry 0.023%. The clonotype comes from a woman aged 18-30 years in good health. Sequences were obtained from naive CD4+ T cells from blood. The chain has TRBV7-9 and TRBJ2-3; a possible D gene is TRBD2 (5 bases). As DNA, the CDR3 is TGTGCCAGCAGCTTAGAAGCTCGACTAATCACAGATACGCAGTATTTT. It yields the protein CASSLEARLITDTQYF.